This T cell receptor beta chain was observed in a study of CD8 T cells in ankylosing spondylitis. The CDR3 has 15 amino acids. Per the germline V gene, CDR1 is LGHDT and CDR2 is YNNKEL (reference sequence). J lost 5 bases, V lost 6 bases, and 9 bases had no gene match. TCRdb reprocessed the 5' RACE reads with MiXCR, giving one entry per CDR3 protein. There are some 30,000 distinct CDR3 sequences in the sample; roughly 7.9% occur only once, and 8% to 11% lies in the top ten. Study conclusions and caveats: It was reported that disease-linked clones were significantly enriched in matched ankylosing spondylitis synovial fluid. The study identified a TCR beta motif of under ten highly homologous variants that appeared characteristic of ankylosing spondylitis blood.

This clonotype appeared many times. Its target is unknown. V is TRBV3-1 and J is TRBJ2-5; 10 bases map to TRBD2. The specimen was blood, either unsorted or a sorted T cell fraction (not recorded which). This TCR was sampled from a male donor with ankylosing spondylitis or in good health (not recorded which). The CDR3 spells CASRRSGRAQETQYF. CDR3 DNA: TGTGCCAGCAGACGGAGCGGGAGGGCCCAGGAGACCCAGTACTTC.